Below, 2 T cell receptor beta chains from the same sample are listed, as sequenced in a study of identical twins. TCRdb passed the 5' RACE reads through MiXCR, listing each CDR3 protein once. Seen here are approximately 600,000 distinct CDR3 sequences, roughly 6.6% observed once, and the top ten hold 1.6%. These same records also appear under a second study, on yellow fever vaccine responses in identical twins.

The specimen sequenced was PBMCs. These receptors all come from a woman in her late teens or twenties in good health.

In this sample, this clonotype turned up a few times. The chain recombines TRBV20-1 with TRBJ1-1, with 7 nucleotides matching TRBD1. Losses at the gene ends were 4 bases for V and 5 bases for J; bases not matched to a gene: 7. Germline V gives CDR1 DFQATT, CDR2 SNEGSKA (reference sequence). The CDR3 contains 13 residues. The CDR3 sequence is CSANRQGRTEAFF. As DNA, the CDR3 is TGCAGTGCTAACCGACAGGGTCGGACTGAAGCTTTCTTT.

The rearrangement links TRBV12-3 or TRBV12-4 to TRBJ2-1; weak D call: TRBD2 (7 bases). V was clipped by 9 bases and J by 2 bases, with 17 bases between them. There are 15 residues in the CDR3. The CDR3 DNA follows: TGTGCCAGTAAGGGGGGGTTCGGGGCCTACAATGAGCAGTTCTTC. Protein: CASKGGFGAYNEQFF.